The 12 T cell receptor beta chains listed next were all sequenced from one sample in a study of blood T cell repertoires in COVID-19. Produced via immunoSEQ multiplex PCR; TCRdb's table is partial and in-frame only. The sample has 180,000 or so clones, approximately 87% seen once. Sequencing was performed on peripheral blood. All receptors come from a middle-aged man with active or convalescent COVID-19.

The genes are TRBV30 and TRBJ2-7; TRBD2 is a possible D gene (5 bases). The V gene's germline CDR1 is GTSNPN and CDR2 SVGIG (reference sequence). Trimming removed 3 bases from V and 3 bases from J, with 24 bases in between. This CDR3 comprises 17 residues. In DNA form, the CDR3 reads TGTGCCTGGAGGCCCCCTCCACCGGGATCCTACCTCTACGAGCAGTACTTC. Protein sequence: CAWRPPPPGSYLYEQYF.

The CDR3 coding sequence is TGCGCCAGCAGTCGTGTGAATGTGGGGGCCCTCCCAGATACGCAGTATTTT. It is translated as CASSRVNVGALPDTQYF. This sequence joins TRBV5-1 and TRBJ2-3; weak D call: TRBD1 (6 bases). V was pared by 5 bases and J by 4 bases, with 23 bases between. Per the germline V gene, CDR1 is SGHRS and CDR2 is YFSETQ. CDR3 length equals 17 residues.

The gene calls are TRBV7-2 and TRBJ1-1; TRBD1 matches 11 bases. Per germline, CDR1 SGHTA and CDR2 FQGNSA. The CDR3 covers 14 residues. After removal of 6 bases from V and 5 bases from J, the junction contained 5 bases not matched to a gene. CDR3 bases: TGTGCCAGCAGAGGACAGGGGGCTTGGACTGAAGCTTTCTTT. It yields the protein CASRGQGAWTEAFF.

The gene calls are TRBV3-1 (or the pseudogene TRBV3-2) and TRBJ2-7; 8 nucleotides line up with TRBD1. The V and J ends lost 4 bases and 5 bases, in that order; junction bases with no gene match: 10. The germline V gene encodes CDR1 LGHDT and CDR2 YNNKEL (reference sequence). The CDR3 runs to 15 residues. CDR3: CASSLSGTGEHEQYF. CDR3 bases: TGTGCCAGCAGCCTTTCGGGGACAGGAGAACACGAGCAGTACTTC.

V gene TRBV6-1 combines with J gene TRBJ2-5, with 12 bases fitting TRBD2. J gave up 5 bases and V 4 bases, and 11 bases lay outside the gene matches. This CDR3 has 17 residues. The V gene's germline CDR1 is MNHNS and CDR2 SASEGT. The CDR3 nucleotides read TGTGCCAGCAGTGCAGGACTAGCGGGGACCACAAGCGAGACCCAGTACTTC. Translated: CASSAGLAGTTSETQYF.

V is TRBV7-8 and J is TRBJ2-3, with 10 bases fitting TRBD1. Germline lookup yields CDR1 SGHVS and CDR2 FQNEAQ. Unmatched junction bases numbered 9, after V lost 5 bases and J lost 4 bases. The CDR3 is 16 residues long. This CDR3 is CASSPRRDRGSDTQYF. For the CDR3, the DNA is TGTGCCAGCAGCCCTCGCCGGGACAGGGGTTCAGATACGCAGTATTTT.

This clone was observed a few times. CDR3 sequence reads: CAWSGDRGYQPQHF. In nucleotides, the CDR3 is TGTGCCTGGAGTGGGGACAGGGGATATCAGCCCCAGCATTTT. The genes are TRBV30 and TRBJ1-5, with 10 bases aligning to TRBD1. V lost 1 base and J lost 5; bases outside the gene matches: 2. The CDR3 runs 14 residues. Per the germline V gene, CDR1 is GTSNPN and CDR2 is SVGIG (reference sequence).

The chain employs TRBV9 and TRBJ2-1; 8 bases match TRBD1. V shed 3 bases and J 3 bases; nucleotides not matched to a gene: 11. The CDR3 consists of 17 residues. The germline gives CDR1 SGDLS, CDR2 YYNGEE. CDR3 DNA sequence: TGTGCCAGCAGCGGACATCCCGGGACAGGAGACTACAATGAGCAGTTCTTC. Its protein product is CASSGHPGTGDYNEQFF.

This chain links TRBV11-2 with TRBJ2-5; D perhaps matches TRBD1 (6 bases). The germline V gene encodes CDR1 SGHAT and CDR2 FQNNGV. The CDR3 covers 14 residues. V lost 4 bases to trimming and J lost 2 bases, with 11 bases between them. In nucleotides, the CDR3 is TGTGCCAGCAGCTCCCGAAGGGGGCAAGAGACCCAGTACTTC. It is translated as CASSSRRGQETQYF.

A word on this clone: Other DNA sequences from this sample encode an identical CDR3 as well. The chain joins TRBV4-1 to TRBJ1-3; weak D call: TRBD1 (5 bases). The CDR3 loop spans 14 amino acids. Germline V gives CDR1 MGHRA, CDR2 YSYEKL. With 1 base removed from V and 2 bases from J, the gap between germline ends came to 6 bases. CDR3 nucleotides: TGCGCCAGCAGCCAAGGGGGCCCTGGAAACACCATATATTTT. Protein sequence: CASSQGGPGNTIYF.

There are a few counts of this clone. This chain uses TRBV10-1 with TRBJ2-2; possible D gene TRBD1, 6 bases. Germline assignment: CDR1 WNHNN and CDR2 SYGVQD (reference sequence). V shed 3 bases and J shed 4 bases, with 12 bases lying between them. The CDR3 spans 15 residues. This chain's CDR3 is CASSDGRGGTGELFF. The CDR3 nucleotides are TGCGCCAGCAGTGACGGCAGGGGTGGCACCGGGGAGCTGTTTTTT.

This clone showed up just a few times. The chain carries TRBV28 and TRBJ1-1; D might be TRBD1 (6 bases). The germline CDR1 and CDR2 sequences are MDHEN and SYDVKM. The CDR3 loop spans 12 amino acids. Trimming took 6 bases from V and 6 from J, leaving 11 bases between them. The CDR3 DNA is TGTGCCAGCAGGACGTCAGGGGCTGAAGCTTTCTTT. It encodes CASRTSGAEAFF.